These T cell receptor beta chains were read from a single sample in a study of T cells in Graves' hyperthyroidism and ophthalmopathy. TCRdb fed the multiplex PCR reads into MiXCR, producing one record per CDR3 protein. The sample contains around 300,000 distinct CDR3 sequences, around 25% of which appear only once. Material: blood. The receptors were sampled from a middle-aged man with Graves' hyperthyroidism that later progressed to Graves' ophthalmopathy. Both conserved end residues are part of each CDR3. Size is stated for part of the rows, as once, few or many counts, or as a class when the clone is expanded.

v_call	clone_size	j_call	cdr3_aa
TRBV12-3/TRBV12-4	many	TRBJ2-3	CASSQSSGGSDTQYF
TRBV30	many	TRBJ1-5	CAWSVPGQNNQPQHF
TRBV20-1	-	TRBJ2-7	CSASPPQGIHEQYF
TRBV7-2	many	TRBJ2-7	CASSSTSGRIYEQYF
TRBV11-2	many	TRBJ1-1	CASSPPGTAHTEAFF
TRBV3-1	many	TRBJ1-2	CASSHGAGRGRGYTF
TRBV28	many	TRBJ1-1	CASSFPTDEAFF
TRBV19	many	TRBJ1-1	CASSMVKNMNTEAFF
TRBV28	-	TRBJ1-1	CASSLKLQGADTEAFF
TRBV18	many	TRBJ2-7	CASSPGTSDSYEQYF
TRBV7-9	many	TRBJ2-4	CASTGSQNIQYF
TRBV5-1	many	TRBJ1-3	CASSLQDTGNTIYF
TRBV10-3	many	TRBJ2-7	CAISEMGLARHEQYF
TRBV15	many	TRBJ2-2	CATSGSGTNTGELFF
TRBV12-3/TRBV12-4	-	TRBJ2-7	CASSFPGAGGSEQYF
TRBV19	many	TRBJ2-4	CASSIDRGQAKNIQYF
TRBV28	-	TRBJ2-5	CASRTYGGLWETQYF
TRBV28	many	TRBJ2-7	CASSPHTYEQYF
TRBV11-2	-	TRBJ1-2	CASTRPYSANYGYTF
TRBV28	many	TRBJ1-2	CAGGQGIWGYGYTF
TRBV29-1	many	TRBJ2-7	CSVAPAGTSNSYEQYF
TRBV29-1	many	TRBJ2-7	CSVRLRSGTSGYEQYF
TRBV2	-	TRBJ1-6	CASSERTADSGSPLHF